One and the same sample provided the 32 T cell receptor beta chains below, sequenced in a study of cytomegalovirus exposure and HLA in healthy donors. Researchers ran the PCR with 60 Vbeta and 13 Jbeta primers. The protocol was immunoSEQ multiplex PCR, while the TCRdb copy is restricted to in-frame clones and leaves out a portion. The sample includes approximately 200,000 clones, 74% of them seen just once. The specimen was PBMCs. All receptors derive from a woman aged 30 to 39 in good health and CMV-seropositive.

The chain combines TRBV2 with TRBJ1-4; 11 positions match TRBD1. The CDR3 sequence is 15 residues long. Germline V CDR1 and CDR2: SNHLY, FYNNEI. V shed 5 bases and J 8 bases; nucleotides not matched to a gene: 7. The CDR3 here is CASSPGTGGWEKLFF. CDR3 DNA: TGTGCCAGCAGTCCCGGGACAGGGGGATGGGAAAAACTGTTTTTT.

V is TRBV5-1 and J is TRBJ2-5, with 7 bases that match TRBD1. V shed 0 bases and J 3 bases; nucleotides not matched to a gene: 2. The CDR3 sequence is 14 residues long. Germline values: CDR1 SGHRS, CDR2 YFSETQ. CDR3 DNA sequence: TGCGCCAGCAGCTTGGCAGGGGGTAAAGAGACCCAGTACTTC. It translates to CASSLAGGKETQYF.

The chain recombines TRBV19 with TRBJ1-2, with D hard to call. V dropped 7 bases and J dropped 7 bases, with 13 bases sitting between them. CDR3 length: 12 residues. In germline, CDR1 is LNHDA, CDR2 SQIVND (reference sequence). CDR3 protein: CASMETAGGYTF. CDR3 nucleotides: TGTGCCAGTATGGAGACTGCGGGTGGCTACACCTTC. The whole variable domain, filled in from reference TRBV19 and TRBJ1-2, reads DGGITQSPKYLFRKEGQNVTLSCEQNLNHDAMYWYRQDPGQGLRLIYYSQIVNDFQKGDIAEGYSVSREKKESFPLTVTSAQKNPTAFYLCASMETAGGYTFGSGTRLTVV.

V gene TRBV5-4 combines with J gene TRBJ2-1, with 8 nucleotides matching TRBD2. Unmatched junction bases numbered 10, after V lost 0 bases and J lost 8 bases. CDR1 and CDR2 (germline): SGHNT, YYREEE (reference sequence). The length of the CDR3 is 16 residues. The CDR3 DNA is TGTGCCAGCAGCTTGGAGTTGTCTGCGGGAGGTCATGAGCAGTTCTTC. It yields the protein CASSLELSAGGHEQFF. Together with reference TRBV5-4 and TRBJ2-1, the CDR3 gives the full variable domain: ETGVTQSPTHLIKTRGQQVTLRCSSQSGHNTVSWYQQALGQGPQFIFQYYREEENGRGNFPPRFSGLQFPNYSSELNVNALELDDSALYLCASSLELSAGGHEQFFGPGTRLTVL.

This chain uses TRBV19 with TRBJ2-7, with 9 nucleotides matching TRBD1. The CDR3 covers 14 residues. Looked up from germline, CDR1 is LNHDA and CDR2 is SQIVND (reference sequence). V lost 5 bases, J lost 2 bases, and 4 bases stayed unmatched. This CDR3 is CASSRDRAPYEQYF. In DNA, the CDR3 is TGTGCCAGTAGTCGGGACAGGGCCCCCTACGAGCAGTACTTC. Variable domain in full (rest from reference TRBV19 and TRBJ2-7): DGGITQSPKYLFRKEGQNVTLSCEQNLNHDAMYWYRQDPGQGLRLIYYSQIVNDFQKGDIAEGYSVSREKKESFPLTVTSAQKNPTAFYLCASSRDRAPYEQYFGPGTRLTVT.

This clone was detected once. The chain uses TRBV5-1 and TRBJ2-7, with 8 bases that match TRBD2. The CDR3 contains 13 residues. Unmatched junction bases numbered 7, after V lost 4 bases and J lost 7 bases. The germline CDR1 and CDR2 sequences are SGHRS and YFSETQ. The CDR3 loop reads CASSMGLVGEQYF. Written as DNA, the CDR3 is TGCGCCAGCAGCATGGGACTAGTGGGGGAGCAGTACTTC. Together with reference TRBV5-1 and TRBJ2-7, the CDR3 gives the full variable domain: KAGVTQTPRYLIKTRGQQVTLSCSPISGHRSVSWYQQTPGQGLQFLFEYFSETQRNKGNFPGRFSGRQFSNSRSEMNVSTLELGDSALYLCASSMGLVGEQYFGPGTRLTVT.

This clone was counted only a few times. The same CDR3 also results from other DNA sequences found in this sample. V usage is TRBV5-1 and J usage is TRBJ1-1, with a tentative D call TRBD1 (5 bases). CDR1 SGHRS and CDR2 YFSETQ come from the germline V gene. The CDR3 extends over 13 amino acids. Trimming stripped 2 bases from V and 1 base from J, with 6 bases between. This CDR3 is CASSFTGNTEAFF. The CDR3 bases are TGCGCCAGCAGCTTTACAGGGAACACTGAAGCTTTCTTT.

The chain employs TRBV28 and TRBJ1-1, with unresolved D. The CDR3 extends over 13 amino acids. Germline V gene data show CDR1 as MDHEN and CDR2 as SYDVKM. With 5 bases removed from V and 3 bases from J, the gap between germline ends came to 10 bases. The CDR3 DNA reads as TGTGCCAGCAGTCCGTCCCCTGACACTGAAGCTTTCTTT. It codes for CASSPSPDTEAFF.

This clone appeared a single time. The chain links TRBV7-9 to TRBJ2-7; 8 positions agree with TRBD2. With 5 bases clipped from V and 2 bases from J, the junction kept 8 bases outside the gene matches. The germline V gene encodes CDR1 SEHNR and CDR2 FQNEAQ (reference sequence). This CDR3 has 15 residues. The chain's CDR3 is CASSEGGSGTYEQYF. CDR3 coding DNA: TGTGCCAGCAGCGAGGGGGGTAGCGGGACCTACGAGCAGTACTTC.

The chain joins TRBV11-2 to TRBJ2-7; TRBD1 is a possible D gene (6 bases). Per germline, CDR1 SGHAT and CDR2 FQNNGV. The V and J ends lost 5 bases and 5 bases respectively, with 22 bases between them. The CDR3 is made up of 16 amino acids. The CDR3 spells CASSRGAGQPLHEQYF. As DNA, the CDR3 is TGTGCCAGCAGCCGCGGCGCCGGACAGCCCCTCCACGAGCAGTACTTC.

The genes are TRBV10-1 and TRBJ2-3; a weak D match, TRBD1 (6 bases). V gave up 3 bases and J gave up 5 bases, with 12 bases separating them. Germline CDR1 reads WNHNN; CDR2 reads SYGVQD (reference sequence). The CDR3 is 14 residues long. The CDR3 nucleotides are TGCGCCAGCAGTGAAAGCCAGGGGCTAGATACGCAGTATTTT. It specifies CASSESQGLDTQYF.

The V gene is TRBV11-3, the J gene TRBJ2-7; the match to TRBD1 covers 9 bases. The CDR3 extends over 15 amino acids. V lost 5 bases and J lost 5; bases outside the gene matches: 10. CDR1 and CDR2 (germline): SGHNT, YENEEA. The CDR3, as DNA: TGTGCCAGCAGCCTCGGGGGGACAGGGCGGAACGAGCAGTACTTC. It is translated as CASSLGGTGRNEQYF. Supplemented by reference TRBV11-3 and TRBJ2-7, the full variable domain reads EAGVVQSPRYKIIEKKQPVAFWCNPISGHNTLYWYLQNLGQGPELLIRYENEEAVDDSQLPKDRFSAERLKGVDSTLKIQPAELGDSAVYLCASSLGGTGRNEQYFGPGTRLTVT.

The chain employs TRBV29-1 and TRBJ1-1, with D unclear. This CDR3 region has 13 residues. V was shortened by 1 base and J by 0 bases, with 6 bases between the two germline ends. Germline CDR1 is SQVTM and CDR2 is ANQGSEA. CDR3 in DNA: TGCAGCGTTGAAGGCCAGGTGAACACTGAAGCTTTCTTT. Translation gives CSVEGQVNTEAFF.

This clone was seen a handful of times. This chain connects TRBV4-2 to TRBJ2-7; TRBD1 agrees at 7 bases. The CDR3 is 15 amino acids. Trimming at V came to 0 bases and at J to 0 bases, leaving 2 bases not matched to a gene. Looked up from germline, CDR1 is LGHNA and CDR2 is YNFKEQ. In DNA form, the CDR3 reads TGTGCCAGCAGCCAAGAGGGGGACAGCTCCTACGAGCAGTACTTC. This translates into CASSQEGDSSYEQYF.

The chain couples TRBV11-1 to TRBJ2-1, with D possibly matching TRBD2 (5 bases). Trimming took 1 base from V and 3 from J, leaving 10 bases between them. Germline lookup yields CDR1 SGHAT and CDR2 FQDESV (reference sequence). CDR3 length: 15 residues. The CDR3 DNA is TGTGCCAGCAGCTTAGAGGAGCGGAGCTACAATGAGCAGTTCTTC. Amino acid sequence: CASSLEERSYNEQFF.

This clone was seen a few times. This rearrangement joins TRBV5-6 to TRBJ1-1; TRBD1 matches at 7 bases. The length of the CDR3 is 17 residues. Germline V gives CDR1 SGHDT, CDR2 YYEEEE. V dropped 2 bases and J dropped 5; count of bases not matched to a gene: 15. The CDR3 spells CASSFFTGVAVETEAFF. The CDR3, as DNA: TGTGCCAGCAGCTTTTTCACAGGGGTCGCCGTGGAGACTGAAGCTTTCTTT.

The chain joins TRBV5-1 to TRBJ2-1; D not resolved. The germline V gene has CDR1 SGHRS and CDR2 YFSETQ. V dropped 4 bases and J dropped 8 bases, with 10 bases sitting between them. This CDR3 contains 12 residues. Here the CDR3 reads CASSLGLYEQFF. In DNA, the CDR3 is TGCGCCAGCAGCCTGGGTCTTTATGAGCAGTTCTTC.

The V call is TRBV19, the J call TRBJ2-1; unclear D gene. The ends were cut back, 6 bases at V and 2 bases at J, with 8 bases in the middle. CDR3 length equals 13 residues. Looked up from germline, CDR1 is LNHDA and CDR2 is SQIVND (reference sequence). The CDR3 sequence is CASSFAAYNEQFF. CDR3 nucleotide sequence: TGTGCCAGTAGCTTCGCGGCCTACAATGAGCAGTTCTTC.

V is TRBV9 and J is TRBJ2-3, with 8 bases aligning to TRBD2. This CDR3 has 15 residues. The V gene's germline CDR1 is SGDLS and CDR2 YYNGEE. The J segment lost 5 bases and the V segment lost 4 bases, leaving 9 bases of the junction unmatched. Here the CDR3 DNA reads TGTGCCAGCAGCAACTTAGCGGGAAAAATAGATACGCAGTATTTT. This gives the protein CASSNLAGKIDTQYF.

The CDR3 DNA is TGTGCCAGCAGCATTGGGGCTAGCGGGAAGTCAGATACGCAGTATTTT. Protein product: CASSIGASGKSDTQYF. The J gene is TRBJ2-3, the V gene TRBV7-2; 9 bases agree with TRBD2. Germline CDR1 reads SGHTA; CDR2 reads FQGNSA. The junction had 10 bases not matched to a gene; V was cut back by 5 bases and J by 4 bases. The CDR3 length is 16 residues.

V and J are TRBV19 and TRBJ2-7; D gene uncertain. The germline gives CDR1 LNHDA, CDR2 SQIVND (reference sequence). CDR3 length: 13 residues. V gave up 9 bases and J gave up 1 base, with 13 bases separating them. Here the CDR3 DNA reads TGTGCCAGCACTAACGGGTATTCCTACGAGCAGTACTTC. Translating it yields CASTNGYSYEQYF.

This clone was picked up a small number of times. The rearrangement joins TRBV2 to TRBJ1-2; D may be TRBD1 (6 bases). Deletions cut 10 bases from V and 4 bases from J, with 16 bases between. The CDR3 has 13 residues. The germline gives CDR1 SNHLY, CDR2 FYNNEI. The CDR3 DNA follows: TGTGCCATTTCGACTGACAGGAGCTATGGCTACACCTTC. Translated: CAISTDRSYGYTF.

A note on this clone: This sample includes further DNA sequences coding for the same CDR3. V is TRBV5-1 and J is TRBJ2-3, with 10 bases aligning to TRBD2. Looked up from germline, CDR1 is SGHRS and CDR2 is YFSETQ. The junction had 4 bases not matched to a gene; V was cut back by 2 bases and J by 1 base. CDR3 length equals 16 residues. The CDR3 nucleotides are TGCGCCAGCAGCTTATCAGGGACTAGCGGCACAGATACGCAGTATTTT. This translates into CASSLSGTSGTDTQYF.

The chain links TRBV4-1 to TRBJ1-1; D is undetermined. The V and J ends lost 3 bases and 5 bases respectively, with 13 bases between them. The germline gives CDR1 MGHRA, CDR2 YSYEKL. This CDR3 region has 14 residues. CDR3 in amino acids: CASSQRIGRTEAFF. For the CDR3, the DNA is TGCGCCAGCAGCCAGCGAATTGGTCGAACTGAAGCTTTCTTT.

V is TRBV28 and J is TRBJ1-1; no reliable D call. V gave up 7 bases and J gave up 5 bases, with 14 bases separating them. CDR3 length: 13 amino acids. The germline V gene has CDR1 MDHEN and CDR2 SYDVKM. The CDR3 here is CASITTRVTEAFF. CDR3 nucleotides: TGTGCCAGCATCACTACACGTGTTACTGAAGCTTTCTTT.

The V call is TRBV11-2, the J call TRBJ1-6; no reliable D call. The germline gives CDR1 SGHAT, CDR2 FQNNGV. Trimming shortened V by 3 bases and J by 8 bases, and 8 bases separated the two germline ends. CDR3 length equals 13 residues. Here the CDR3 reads CASSLDWYSPLHF. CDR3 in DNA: TGTGCCAGCAGCTTGGACTGGTATTCACCCCTCCACTTT.

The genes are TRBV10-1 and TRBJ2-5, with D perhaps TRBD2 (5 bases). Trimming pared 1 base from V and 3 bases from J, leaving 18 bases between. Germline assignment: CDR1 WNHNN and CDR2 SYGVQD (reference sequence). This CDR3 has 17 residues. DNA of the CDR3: TGCGCCAGCAGTGAGTTACCGGGGTCGGGCCTTGAAGAGACCCAGTACTTC. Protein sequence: CASSELPGSGLEETQYF.

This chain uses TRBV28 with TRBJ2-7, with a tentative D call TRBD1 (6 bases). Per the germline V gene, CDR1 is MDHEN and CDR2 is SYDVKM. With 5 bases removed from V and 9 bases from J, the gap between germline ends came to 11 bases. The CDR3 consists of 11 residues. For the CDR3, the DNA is TGTGCCAGCAGTAGGGGGACGGGGCAGTACTTC. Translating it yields CASSRGTGQYF.

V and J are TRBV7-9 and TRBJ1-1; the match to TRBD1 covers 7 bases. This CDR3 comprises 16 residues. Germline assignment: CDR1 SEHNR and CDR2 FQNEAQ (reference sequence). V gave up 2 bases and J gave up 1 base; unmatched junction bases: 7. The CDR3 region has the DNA TGTGCCAGCAGCTTAACCTGGACAGGCAGGAACACTGAAGCTTTCTTT. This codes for CASSLTWTGRNTEAFF.

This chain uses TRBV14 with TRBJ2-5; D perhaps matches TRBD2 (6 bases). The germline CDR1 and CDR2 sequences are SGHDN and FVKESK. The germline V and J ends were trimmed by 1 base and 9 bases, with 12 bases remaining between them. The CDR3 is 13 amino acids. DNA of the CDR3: TGTGCCAGCAGCCAAGGAATTCGGGGGTCCCAGTACTTC. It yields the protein CASSQGIRGSQYF.

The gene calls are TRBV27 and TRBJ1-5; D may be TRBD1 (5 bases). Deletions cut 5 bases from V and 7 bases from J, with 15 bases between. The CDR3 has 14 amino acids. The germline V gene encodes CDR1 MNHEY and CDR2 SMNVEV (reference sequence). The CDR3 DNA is TGTGCCAGCAGTCCCTGGGGGGGAAGGCAGCCCCAGCATTTT. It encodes CASSPWGGRQPQHF.

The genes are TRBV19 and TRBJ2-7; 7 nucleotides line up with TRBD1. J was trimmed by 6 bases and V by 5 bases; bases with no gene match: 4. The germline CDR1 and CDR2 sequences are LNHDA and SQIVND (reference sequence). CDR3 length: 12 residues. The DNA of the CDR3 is TGTGCCAGTAGTTACTCAGGGGGCGAGCAGTACTTC. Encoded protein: CASSYSGGEQYF.